The rows below give T cell receptor beta chains drawn from one sample of a study of patients and donors after allogeneic stem cell transplantation. TCRdb passed the RT-PCR reads through MiXCR, listing each CDR3 protein once. This table has approximately 430,000 distinct CDR3 sequences, 16% appearing once. Input material: blood, either unsorted or a sorted T cell fraction (not recorded which). These receptors were taken from a human donor who was either an allogeneic HSCT recipient or a stem cell or donor lymphocyte infusion donor (not recorded which). It is not recorded whose cells these are; they may come from a transplant donor. CDR3s include the opening cysteine and the closing phenylalanine or tryptophan. Each record gives: V gene, J gene, D gene, clone size, CDR3 DNA, CDR3 protein. D genes are given only for firm matches. The size entry is marked missing in some rows and otherwise reads once, few, many or a size class.

TRBV20-1,TRBJ2-5,NA,NA,TGCAGTGCTAGAGATGGTCGGCGAAAAGAGACCCAGTACTTC,CSARDGRRKETQYF
TRBV15,TRBJ2-7,NA,NA,TGTGCCACCAGCAGAGGACTACCTGCCTACGAGCAGTACTTC,CATSRGLPAYEQYF
TRBV15,TRBJ2-7,TRBD2,many,TGTGCCACCAGCAGAGATAAGCGGGGTCAGTGGACCTACGAGCAGTACTTC,CATSRDKRGQWTYEQYF
TRBV12-3/TRBV12-4,TRBJ1-3,NA,NA,TGTGCCAGCAGCCTTAGGAATAGCCGAACTGGAAACACCATATATTTT,CASSLRNSRTGNTIYF
TRBV6-1,TRBJ1-1,NA,NA,TGTGCCAGCAGTGGTGCCAGCCTCATGAACACTGAAGCTTTCTTT,CASSGASLMNTEAFF
TRBV5-1,TRBJ1-1,NA,few,TGCGCCAGCAGCTTCTGGGGGCTGAACACTGAAGCTTTCTTT,CASSFWGLNTEAFF
TRBV20-1,TRBJ2-3,TRBD2,few,TGCAGTGCTAGATATGGGACTAGCGGTTTTCGCACAGATACGCAGTATTTT,CSARYGTSGFRTDTQYF
TRBV5-5,TRBJ2-1,NA,few,TGTGCCAGCAGCTTGTTTTGGGACTGCGCCAATGAGCAGTTCTTC,CASSLFWDCANEQFF
TRBV12-3/TRBV12-4,TRBJ2-7,TRBD1,NA,TGTGCCAGCAGTTTATTGGCAGGGGGATTCACCCGGGCCGAGCAGTACTTC,CASSLLAGGFTRAEQYF
TRBV20-1,TRBJ2-3,TRBD2,NA,TGCAGTGCTACCCCGCTAGCGGGGGTAACAGATACGCAGTATTTT,CSATPLAGVTDTQYF
TRBV20-1,TRBJ2-7,NA,few,TGCAGTGCTATAACTAGTATCTACGAGCAGTACTTC,CSAITSIYEQYF
TRBV12-3/TRBV12-4,TRBJ2-7,NA,NA,TGTGCCAGCAGCCTCGGGGCAGTCACTCCCTCCTACGAGCAGTACTTC,CASSLGAVTPSYEQYF
TRBV7-2,TRBJ2-7,NA,few,TGTGCCAGCAGCTCCACTCCGGTTGTTCCGTACTTC,CASSSTPVVPYF
TRBV5-1,TRBJ1-1,NA,many,TGCGCCAGCAGCTCACAGGGACGGACTGAAGCTTTCTTT,CASSSQGRTEAFF
TRBV5-1,TRBJ2-2,NA,few,TGCGCCAGCAGCTGGGGACGGAACACCGGGGAGCTGTTTTTT,CASSWGRNTGELFF
TRBV24-1,TRBJ2-1,NA,many,TGTGCCACCAGTCGGGGCAATGAGCAGTTCTTC,CATSRGNEQFF
TRBV12-3/TRBV12-4,TRBJ1-1,NA,many,TGTGCCAGCAGTTTTAACGCTCGGGGCACTGAAGCTTTCTTT,CASSFNARGTEAFF
TRBV7-9,TRBJ1-6,NA,NA,TGTGCCAGCAGCCCAGGGTCCTATAATTCACCCCTCCACTTT,CASSPGSYNSPLHF
TRBV18,TRBJ1-1,TRBD1,few,TGTGCCAGCTCACCCGGGACAGTGACCCCCTTTGAAGCTTTCTTT,CASSPGTVTPFEAFF
TRBV6-2/TRBV6-3,TRBJ2-3,TRBD2,few,TGTGCCAGCCGGCTAGCGGATAGCACAGATACGCAGTATTTT,CASRLADSTDTQYF
TRBV12-3/TRBV12-4,TRBJ1-1,NA,NA,TGTGCCAGCAGTTTCGGACGCCGCGGGCCGATAAACACTGAAGCTTTCTTT,CASSFGRRGPINTEAFF
TRBV3-1,TRBJ2-3,TRBD2,NA,TGTGCCAGCAGCCAAGCTAGCGGAATCACAGATACGCAGTATTTT,CASSQASGITDTQYF
TRBV6-1,TRBJ1-1,TRBD1,NA,TGTGCCAGCAGCAGAGGACTCCGGGACAGGGCGGGTGAAGCTTTCTTT,CASSRGLRDRAGEAFF
TRBV6-1,TRBJ2-3,NA,few,TGTGCCAGCAGCGTCCTAGCCGACAGGTCGGATACGCAGTATTTT,CASSVLADRSDTQYF
TRBV29-1,TRBJ2-1,TRBD2,many,TGCAGCGGGGGGGGTGTTATTGAGCAGTTCTTC,CSGGGVIEQFF
TRBV12-3/TRBV12-4,TRBJ1-3,NA,many,TGTGCCAGCAGTTTTGTCTCTGGAAACACCATATATTTT,CASSFVSGNTIYF
TRBV4-3,TRBJ2-1,TRBD1,NA,TGCGCCAGCAGCCAAGAAAACAGGGGCCACAATGAGCAGTTCTTC,CASSQENRGHNEQFF
TRBV20-1,TRBJ1-3,NA,NA,TGCAGTGCTACGGCGGCAGGGTCTGGAAACACCATATATTTT,CSATAAGSGNTIYF
TRBV2,TRBJ1-1,NA,few,TGTGCCAGCAGTGTTGGGGGGAGGGCCACTGAAGCTTTCTTT,CASSVGGRATEAFF
TRBV18,TRBJ1-4,NA,NA,TGTGCCAGCTCACCGACCAAAGGGGTTCAGGAAAAACTGTTTTTT,CASSPTKGVQEKLFF
TRBV6-5,TRBJ2-1,NA,NA,TGTGCCAGCAGACCGGGGTACAATGAGCAGTTCTTC,CASRPGYNEQFF
TRBV20-1,TRBJ2-1,TRBD2,NA,TGCAGTGCCGAGAGCGGGAGGGCCTACAATGAGCAGTTCTTC,CSAESGRAYNEQFF
TRBV20-1,TRBJ1-1,NA,NA,TGCAGTGCTAGAGATATGGGGGAGAGAGACACTGAAGCTTTCTTT,CSARDMGERDTEAFF
TRBV7-2,TRBJ2-3,NA,many,TGTGCCAGCAGCCCTAAAGGGGGGGCCGCAGATACGCAGTATTTT,CASSPKGGAADTQYF
TRBV3-1,TRBJ1-4,TRBD1,NA,TGTGCCAGCAGCCGATCGGGACAGGGTGCGGCGGATGAAAAACTGTTTTTT,CASSRSGQGAADEKLFF
TRBV7-2,TRBJ2-3,TRBD2,few,TGTGCCAGCAGCCGACTAGCGGGGGAGACCACAGATACGCAGTATTTT,CASSRLAGETTDTQYF
TRBV7-9,TRBJ2-2,NA,many,TGTGCCAGCAGCTCCTACACCGGGGAGCTGTTTTTT,CASSSYTGELFF
TRBV7-9,TRBJ2-3,NA,few,TGTGCCAGCAGCTTAGCGGGGGGGCTGGATACGCAGTATTTT,CASSLAGGLDTQYF
TRBV20-1,TRBJ2-4,NA,many,TGCAGTGCCGGAGGAGGTAGCATTCAGTACTTC,CSAGGGSIQYF
TRBV5-1,TRBJ2-1,NA,NA,TGCGCCAGCAGCCCAGACAAATACAATGAGCAGTTCTTC,CASSPDKYNEQFF
TRBV20-1,TRBJ1-1,NA,NA,TGCAGTGCCTTTACAGGGTACACTGAAGCTTTCTTT,CSAFTGYTEAFF
TRBV20-1,TRBJ2-3,TRBD1,few,TGCAGTGCTAGAGACCCGGGACAGGGAACAGATACGCAGTATTTT,CSARDPGQGTDTQYF
TRBV3-1,TRBJ2-5,NA,NA,TGTGCCAGCAGCCAGAGAGGGTACCAAGAGACCCAGTACTTC,CASSQRGYQETQYF
TRBV24-1,TRBJ2-3,TRBD2,NA,TGTGCCACCAGTGATTTCAGCGGGGGGAGGACAGATACGCAGTATTTT,CATSDFSGGRTDTQYF
TRBV5-6,TRBJ2-2,NA,NA,TGTGCCAGCAGGTTCCGGGACACTCGCACCGGGGAGCTGTTTTTT,CASRFRDTRTGELFF
TRBV2,TRBJ1-1,NA,few,TGTGCCAGCAGTGAAGAGGGGGGACGAACTGAAGCTTTCTTT,CASSEEGGRTEAFF
TRBV16,TRBJ1-2,NA,NA,TGTGCCAGCAGCCGATCCGTAACGGCCAACTATGGCTACACCTTC,CASSRSVTANYGYTF